Presented here are 26 T cell receptor beta chains from one specimen sequenced in a study of beta chain features in type 1 diabetes. Findings and caveats of the study: TCRB CDR3 length was moderately but significantly reduced in all four CD4+ subsets of Type 1 diabetes patients.

These TCRs' antigens remain unknown. cDNA synthesis used the whole RNA isolate, giving expressed TCRB sequences. Only in-frame clones appear in the TCRdb table, and some are missing; sequencing was by immunoSEQ multiplex PCR. This table has 120,000 to 150,000 clones, 10% to 15% appearing once. Specimen: central memory CD4+ T cells from blood. The receptor source for this set is a man aged 18 to 29 with type 1 diabetes.

V usage is TRBV9 and J usage is TRBJ2-3; 12 bases align to TRBD2. Looked up from germline, CDR1 is SGDLS and CDR2 is YYNGEE. This CDR3 has 17 amino acids. J lost 5 bases, V lost 3 bases, and 10 bases had no gene match. The CDR3 reads CASSETLAGGAGDTQYF. The DNA of the CDR3 is TGTGCCAGCAGCGAAACACTAGCGGGGGGAGCAGGAGATACGCAGTATTTT.

The table lists this clone with a few counts. This chain's CDR3 is CASSATGETQYF. In nucleotides, the CDR3 is TGTGCCAGCTCAGCGACAGGGGAGACCCAGTACTTC. The J gene is TRBJ2-5, the V gene TRBV18; the match to TRBD1 covers 7 bases. This CDR3 contains 12 residues. V was clipped by 5 bases and J by 5 bases; unmatched bases: 2. Germline assignment: CDR1 KGHSH and CDR2 LQKENI.

The chain recombines TRBV14 with TRBJ2-5; D not resolved. CDR1 is SGHDN, CDR2 FVKESK, per germline. V gave up 0 bases and J gave up 4 bases, with 6 bases separating them. CDR3 length equals 13 residues. CDR3 loop: CASSQDMGETQYF. In nucleotides, the CDR3 is TGTGCCAGCAGCCAAGATATGGGAGAGACCCAGTACTTC.

This clone was recorded many times. This chain uses TRBV14 with TRBJ2-7, with D unclear. Germline assignment: CDR1 SGHDN and CDR2 FVKESK. With 4 bases removed from V and 3 bases from J, the gap between germline ends came to 7 bases. This CDR3 spans 12 amino acids. As DNA, the CDR3 is TGTGCCAGCAGCCGAGGTTTCTACGAGCAGTACTTC. This gives the protein CASSRGFYEQYF.

This clone has a handful of counts. This chain connects TRBV6-1 to TRBJ2-4; no reliable D call. Trimming left V 6 bases short and J 4 bases short, with 7 bases between. Looked up from germline, CDR1 is MNHNS and CDR2 is SASEGT. This CDR3 spans 12 amino acids. CDR3 residues: CASSSRKNIQYF. The CDR3, as DNA: TGTGCCAGCAGCAGCCGGAAAAACATTCAGTACTTC.

This clone was seen a few times. This chain uses TRBV7-9 with TRBJ1-5; 7 nucleotides match TRBD1. The germline CDR1 and CDR2 sequences are SEHNR and FQNEAQ (reference sequence). This CDR3 is built from 17 residues. The V and J ends lost 2 bases and 0 bases, in that order; junction bases with no gene match: 7. The CDR3 DNA is TGTGCCAGCAGCTTATATACAGGGGAGAATAGCAATCAGCCCCAGCATTTT. Protein: CASSLYTGENSNQPQHF.

This clone was found a few times. The chain links TRBV25-1 to TRBJ1-1; no clear D. The CDR3 totals 14 residues. V shed 6 bases and J shed 3 bases, with 14 bases lying between them. Per germline, CDR1 MGHDK and CDR2 SYGVNS. CDR3 region: CASRELGVDTEAFF. For the CDR3, the DNA is TGTGCCAGCAGAGAGCTAGGAGTGGACACTGAAGCTTTCTTT.

This clone was found many times. The gene calls are TRBV28 and TRBJ2-4; D uncertain. The V gene lost 5 bases and the J gene lost 3 bases, with 11 bases spanning the gap. This CDR3 is 14 amino acids long. The germline CDR1 and CDR2 sequences are MDHEN and SYDVKM. The CDR3 protein is CASSTQDLKNIQYF. Here the CDR3 DNA reads TGTGCCAGCAGTACGCAGGATCTCAAAAACATTCAGTACTTC.

This clone was observed at least ten times. The chain recombines TRBV4-1 with TRBJ2-3; 7 bases align to TRBD2. This CDR3 is built from 15 residues. V shed 0 bases, J shed 6 bases, and the junction held 6 bases outside the gene matches. Germline CDR1 and CDR2: MGHRA and YSYEKL. The chain's CDR3 is CASSQDPVGGDTQYF. The CDR3 DNA sequence: TGCGCCAGCAGCCAAGATCCAGTGGGAGGGGATACGCAGTATTTT.

This clone was seen a few times. The chain combines TRBV19 with TRBJ1-1, with a weak D call TRBD1 (6 bases). The germline gives CDR1 LNHDA, CDR2 SQIVND (reference sequence). V lost 10 bases and J 6 bases, leaving 18 bases between the germline ends. The length of the CDR3 is 13 residues. The CDR3 loop is CATFQGSMPEAFF. CDR3 bases: TGTGCCACATTTCAGGGGAGTATGCCTGAAGCTTTCTTT. Full variable domain (missing parts from reference TRBV19 and TRBJ1-1): DGGITQSPKYLFRKEGQNVTLSCEQNLNHDAMYWYRQDPGQGLRLIYYSQIVNDFQKGDIAEGYSVSREKKESFPLTVTSAQKNPTAFYLCATFQGSMPEAFFGQGTRLTVV.

The chain joins TRBV18 to TRBJ2-1; 8 bases are shared with TRBD1. With 4 bases clipped from V and 8 bases from J, the junction kept 7 bases outside the gene matches. The CDR3 spans 14 residues. The germline V gene has CDR1 KGHSH and CDR2 LQKENI. The CDR3 spells CASSLGTGRHEQFF. The CDR3 DNA sequence: TGTGCCAGCTCACTCGGGACAGGTCGCCATGAGCAGTTCTTC. Based on the CDR3 plus reference TRBV18 and TRBJ2-1, the full variable domain is NAGVMQNPRHLVRRRGQEARLRCSPMKGHSHVYWYRQLPEEGLKFMVYLQKENIIDESGMPKERFSAEFPKEGPSILRIQQVVRGDSAAYFCASSLGTGRHEQFFGPGTRLTVL.

There are a few counts of this clone. J is TRBJ2-1 and V is TRBV10-3; 7 bases map to TRBD2. The V and J ends lost 2 bases and 9 bases, in that order; junction bases with no gene match: 7. The CDR3 totals 14 residues. Germline V CDR1 and CDR2: ENHRY, SYGVKD. CDR3 amino acids: CAISETTREGEQFF. Here the CDR3 DNA reads TGTGCCATCAGTGAGACGACTAGGGAGGGTGAGCAGTTCTTC.

The chain carries TRBV30 and TRBJ1-1, with D hard to call. Germline loops: CDR1 GTSNPN, CDR2 SVGIG (reference sequence). The CDR3 is made up of 14 amino acids. The V gene lost 3 bases and the J gene lost 3 bases, with 14 bases spanning the gap. The DNA of the CDR3 is TGTGCCTGGAGGGGTTATGACTGGTACACTGAAGCTTTCTTT. It is translated as CAWRGYDWYTEAFF.

The chain joins TRBV19 to TRBJ2-7; 8 bases match TRBD1. This CDR3 is 14 amino acids long. The V gene end was trimmed by 5 bases and the J gene end by 6 bases; junction bases not matched to a gene: 9. Germline CDR1 and CDR2: LNHDA and SQIVND (reference sequence). CDR3 sequence reads: CASSQRTGYGEQYF. In DNA, the CDR3 is TGTGCCAGTAGTCAAAGGACAGGGTACGGCGAGCAGTACTTC.

The chain uses TRBV29-1 and TRBJ2-1; perhaps TRBD2 as D (6 bases). The V gene lost 5 bases and the J gene lost 5 bases, with 19 bases spanning the gap. The germline CDR1 and CDR2 sequences are SQVTM and ANQGSEA. This CDR3 is built from 15 residues. CDR3: CSVPRENGDHNEQFF. CDR3 sequence (DNA): TGCAGCGTTCCCCGGGAGAACGGAGATCACAATGAGCAGTTCTTC.

The CDR3 here is CASSSGRLRNTEAFF. CDR3 DNA: TGTGCCAGCAGCTCAGGACGATTGAGGAACACTGAAGCTTTCTTT. This rearrangement joins TRBV7-2 to TRBJ1-1, with unresolved D. Trimming removed 4 bases at V and 1 base at J, with 13 bases between. This CDR3 has 15 residues. Germline loops: CDR1 SGHTA, CDR2 FQGNSA.

The rearrangement joins TRBV2 to TRBJ2-7, with 9 positions matching TRBD1. Germline V CDR1 and CDR2: SNHLY, FYNNEI. This CDR3 region has 15 residues. V shed 6 bases and J 9 bases; nucleotides not matched to a gene: 15. The CDR3 loop reads CASSRGQGSTKVQYF. The CDR3 DNA reads as TGTGCCAGCAGCCGCGGACAGGGGTCCACAAAGGTGCAGTACTTC. The full variable domain, with the rest looked up from reference TRBV2 and TRBJ2-7, is EPEVTQTPSHQVTQMGQEVILRCVPISNHLYFYWYRQILGQKVEFLVSFYNNEISEKSEIFDDQFSVERPDGSNFTLKIRSTKLEDSAMYFCASSRGQGSTKVQYFGPGTRLTVT.

This clone was seen only a few times. Other DNA sequences in the sample encode the same CDR3. The chain carries TRBV29-1 and TRBJ1-2; D possibly corresponds to TRBD1 (6 bases). This CDR3 has 13 amino acids. V dropped 4 bases and J dropped 2 bases, with 11 bases sitting between them. CDR1 and CDR2 (germline): SQVTM, ANQGSEA. For the CDR3, the DNA is TGCAGCGTTGGACAGGAACTCAACTATGGCTACACCTTC. Its protein product is CSVGQELNYGYTF.

There are a few counts of this clone. The chain recombines TRBV7-2 with TRBJ2-5; no clear D. V dropped 4 bases and J dropped 4 bases, with 13 bases sitting between them. Germline V lookup: CDR1 SGHTA, CDR2 FQGNSA. CDR3 length: 14 amino acids. CDR3 sequence reads: CASSSTPTRETQYF. CDR3 in DNA: TGTGCCAGCAGCTCCACACCGACACGAGAGACCCAGTACTTC.

This clone counts as medium-sized. The rearrangement uses TRBV7-2 and TRBJ2-1; D remains unclear. Trimming cost V 5 bases and J 9 bases, with 8 bases left between them. The germline CDR1 and CDR2 sequences are SGHTA and FQGNSA. The CDR3 totals 11 residues. The CDR3 reads CASSASSEQFF. CDR3 sequence (DNA): TGTGCCAGCAGCGCCTCCTCTGAGCAGTTCTTC. Using reference TRBV7-2 and TRBJ2-1 for the parts outside the CDR3, the full variable domain is GAGVSQSPSNKVTEKGKDVELRCDPISGHTALYWYRQSLGQGLEFLIYFQGNSAPDKSGLPSDRFSAERTGGSVSTLTIQRTQQEDSAVYLCASSASSEQFFGPGTRLTVL.

The chain has TRBV7-8 and TRBJ1-4, with D possibly matching TRBD1 (6 bases). This CDR3 region has 14 residues. Germline V CDR1 and CDR2: SGHVS, FQNEAQ. With 5 bases removed from V and 5 bases from J, the gap between germline ends came to 12 bases. CDR3 in amino acids: CASSPRTVNEKLFF. CDR3 DNA sequence: TGTGCCAGCAGCCCACGGACAGTCAATGAAAAACTGTTTTTT.

As DNA, the CDR3 is TGTGCCAGCAGTGAGGGACTCGCGAACACTGAAGCTTTCTTT. It encodes CASSEGLANTEAFF. V gene TRBV11-2 combines with J gene TRBJ1-1; the D gene is possibly TRBD1 (5 bases). The CDR3 length is 14 residues. CDR1 is SGHAT and CDR2 is FQNNGV in the germline V gene. V was trimmed by 6 bases and J by 1 base, leaving 12 bases between them.

The chain links TRBV27 to TRBJ2-5; no clear D gene. The CDR3 contains 11 residues. The V gene's germline CDR1 is MNHEY and CDR2 SMNVEV (reference sequence). V was trimmed by 6 bases and J by 7 bases, leaving 9 bases between them. Written as DNA, the CDR3 is TGTGCCAGCAGGTGGGATGGGACCCAGTACTTC. It encodes CASRWDGTQYF.

This clone turned up a few times. The chain carries TRBV18 and TRBJ1-6; tentative D call: TRBD1 (5 bases). CDR3 length equals 16 residues. The germline gives CDR1 KGHSH, CDR2 LQKENI. The V end was cut by 4 bases, the J end by 6 bases, with 16 bases between. CDR3 DNA sequence: TGTGCCAGCTCACGTCCAGGGTCTTATGGTAATTCACCCCTCCACTTT. As protein: CASSRPGSYGNSPLHF. The full variable domain, in which reference TRBV18 and TRBJ1-6 provide the parts outside the CDR3, is NAGVMQNPRHLVRRRGQEARLRCSPMKGHSHVYWYRQLPEEGLKFMVYLQKENIIDESGMPKERFSAEFPKEGPSILRIQQVVRGDSAAYFCASSRPGSYGNSPLHFGNGTRLTVT.

The V call is TRBV4-2, the J call TRBJ2-2; D remains ambiguous. This CDR3 has 14 amino acids. Trimming took off 2 bases at V and 10 bases at J, with 14 bases between the two ends. CDR1 is LGHNA, CDR2 YNFKEQ, per germline. CDR3 bases: TGTGCCAGCAGCCAACCAGTCGGAGAGGAGGAGCTGTTTTTT. It codes for CASSQPVGEEELFF.

The rearrangement joins TRBV30 to TRBJ1-2, with D unresolved. The CDR3 length is 12 residues. Germline values: CDR1 GTSNPN, CDR2 SVGIG (reference sequence). Deletions cut 4 bases from V and 6 bases from J, with 12 bases between. CDR3 sequence: CAWTPAWDGYTF. The CDR3 DNA follows: TGTGCCTGGACTCCAGCCTGGGATGGCTACACCTTC.